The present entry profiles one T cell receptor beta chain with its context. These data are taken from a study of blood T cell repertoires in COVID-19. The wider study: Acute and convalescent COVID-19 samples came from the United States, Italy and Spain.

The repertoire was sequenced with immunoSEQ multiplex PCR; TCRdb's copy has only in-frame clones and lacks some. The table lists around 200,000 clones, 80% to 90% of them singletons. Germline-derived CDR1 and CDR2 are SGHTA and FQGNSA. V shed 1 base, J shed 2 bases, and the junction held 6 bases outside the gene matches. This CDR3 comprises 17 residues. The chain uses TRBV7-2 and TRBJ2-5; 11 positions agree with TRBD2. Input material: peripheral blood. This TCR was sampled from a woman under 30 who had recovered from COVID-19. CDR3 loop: CASSLELAGVGQETQYF. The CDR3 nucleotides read TGTGCCAGCAGCTTAGAACTAGCGGGAGTGGGGCAAGAGACCCAGTACTTC.